A single sample gave rise to the 17 T cell receptor beta chains below, sequenced in a study of cytomegalovirus exposure and HLA in healthy donors. It was with 60 Vbeta and 13 Jbeta primers that the PCR ran. This table comes from immunoSEQ multiplex PCR, and its TCRdb copy is limited to in-frame clones, with some not included. This sample carries some 110,000 clones, roughly 80% of them seen once, and the ten largest clones take 8.5% to 10%. What was sequenced was PBMCs. The receptors were sampled from a woman aged 40 to 49 in good health and CMV-seropositive.

V gene TRBV4-3 combines with J gene TRBJ2-3; TRBD2 agrees at 14 bases. CDR3 length equals 19 residues. V gave up 0 bases and J gave up 0 bases; unmatched junction bases: 5. The germline CDR1 and CDR2 sequences are LGHNA and YSLEER. The CDR3 nucleotides read TGCGCCAGCAGCCAAGACCCCCGGACTAGCGGGGGGAGCACAGATACGCAGTATTTT. Amino acid sequence: CASSQDPRTSGGSTDTQYF.

The chain employs TRBV27 and TRBJ1-4, with D possibly matching TRBD1 (5 bases). V was shortened by 9 bases and J by 6 bases, with 17 bases between the two germline ends. CDR1 MNHEY and CDR2 SMNVEV come from the germline V gene (reference sequence). There are 14 residues in the CDR3. CDR3 sequence (DNA): TGTGCCAGTCTTTCGACAGAGAGTTATGAAAAACTGTTTTTT. Amino acids: CASLSTESYEKLFF.

This clone was detected once. This chain uses TRBV7-9 with TRBJ2-7; D is unclear. V was pared by 5 bases and J by 6 bases, with 11 bases between. This CDR3 comprises 12 residues. The germline CDR1 and CDR2 sequences are SEHNR and FQNEAQ (reference sequence). CDR3 nucleotides: TGTGCCAGCAGCCCTGAGATAATCGAGCAGTACTTC. This gives the protein CASSPEIIEQYF.

The chain recombines TRBV18 with TRBJ1-1; 10 nucleotides align to TRBD1. The CDR3 loop spans 14 amino acids. The germline CDR1 and CDR2 sequences are KGHSH and LQKENI. V dropped 3 bases and J dropped 6; count of bases not matched to a gene: 4. CDR3 sequence reads: CASSPGTGVPEAFF. As DNA, the CDR3 is TGTGCCAGCTCACCCGGGACAGGGGTGCCTGAAGCTTTCTTT.

This CDR3 reads CASRLIYGEANEQFF. The CDR3 DNA sequence: TGTGCCAGCAGGCTAATTTACGGGGAGGCCAATGAGCAGTTCTTC. This chain uses TRBV6-1 with TRBJ2-1, with D perhaps matching TRBD2 (6 bases). The CDR3 totals 15 residues. Germline V gene sequence: CDR1 MNHNS, CDR2 SASEGT. The V and J ends lost 6 bases and 6 bases respectively, with 18 bases between them.

This clone was found a few times. This chain uses TRBV10-3 with TRBJ2-1, with TRBD2 identical over 7 bases. J lost 7 bases, V lost 0 bases, and 6 bases had no gene match. Per the germline V gene, CDR1 is ENHRY and CDR2 is SYGVKD. The CDR3 extends over 15 amino acids. The CDR3: CAISESRRGGNEQFF. For the CDR3, the DNA is TGTGCCATCAGTGAGTCGAGAAGGGGAGGGAATGAGCAGTTCTTC.

The chain carries TRBV27 and TRBJ1-5, with D hard to call. Germline V CDR1 and CDR2: MNHEY, SMNVEV (reference sequence). V was trimmed by 3 bases and J by 1 base, leaving 7 bases between them. The CDR3 totals 14 residues. CDR3 loop: CASSFGGSNQPQHF. DNA of the CDR3: TGTGCCAGCAGTTTCGGAGGGAGCAATCAGCCCCAGCATTTT.

This clone was recorded a few times. The V gene is TRBV4-1, the J gene TRBJ2-3, with D possibly TRBD2 on 5 matching bases. The V end lost 4 bases, the J end lost 1 base, and 12 bases lay between the germline ends. The CDR3 totals 15 residues. Per the germline V gene, CDR1 is MGHRA and CDR2 is YSYEKL. The CDR3 loop reads CASSLLGLGTDTQYF. Written as DNA, the CDR3 is TGCGCCAGCAGCCTGCTAGGACTCGGCACAGATACGCAGTATTTT.

The sample holds a few counts of this clone. The rearrangement uses TRBV5-1 and TRBJ1-1; perhaps TRBD1 as D (6 bases). Looked up from germline, CDR1 is SGHRS and CDR2 is YFSETQ. V shed 0 bases and J shed 5 bases, with 17 bases lying between them. The CDR3 has 16 residues. The CDR3: CASSLARPGVGTEAFF. The CDR3 bases are TGCGCCAGCAGCTTGGCGCGGCCAGGGGTAGGGACTGAAGCTTTCTTT.

A single count supports this clone. This chain connects TRBV4-3 to TRBJ2-3; 16 nucleotides match TRBD2. The CDR3 is 20 amino acids. With V trimmed by 4 bases and J by 4 bases, 14 bases remained unmatched. Germline values: CDR1 LGHNA, CDR2 YSLEER. The CDR3 region is CASSPTSGTSGGAFPDTQYF. CDR3 bases: TGCGCCAGCAGCCCCACGTCCGGGACTAGCGGGGGGGCCTTCCCAGATACGCAGTATTTT.

The V gene is TRBV28, the J gene TRBJ1-2; D perhaps matches TRBD1 (6 bases). The CDR3 is 14 residues long. The V gene lost 4 bases and the J gene lost 4 bases, with 13 bases spanning the gap. The germline gives CDR1 MDHEN, CDR2 SYDVKM. DNA of the CDR3: TGTGCCAGCAGTTCCTCGGACAGCCCCTATGGCTACACCTTC. Translation gives CASSSSDSPYGYTF.

The V and J genes are TRBV15 and TRBJ2-1, with TRBD1 as a possible D gene (5 bases). V was clipped by 1 base and J by 0 bases, with 10 bases between them. Germline values: CDR1 LNHNV, CDR2 YYDKDF (reference sequence). CDR3 length: 16 amino acids. The CDR3 is CATSRVQGSSYNEQFF. CDR3 DNA sequence: TGTGCCACCAGCAGAGTCCAGGGTAGCTCCTACAATGAGCAGTTCTTC.

This chain joins TRBV4-3 and TRBJ1-2; D ambiguous. The V gene lost 3 bases and the J gene lost 2 bases, with 16 bases spanning the gap. Looked up from germline, CDR1 is LGHNA and CDR2 is YSLEER. The CDR3 has 16 residues. CDR3 sequence (DNA): TGCGCCAGCAGCCAGGAGGCGGCAGATCAAAACTATGGCTACACCTTC. Translating it yields CASSQEAADQNYGYTF.

The rearrangement links TRBV7-8 to TRBJ2-2; the D gene is possibly TRBD1 (5 bases). The CDR3 runs 14 residues. CDR1 SGHVS and CDR2 FQNEAQ come from the germline V gene. Trimming left V 3 bases short and J 3 bases short, with 8 bases between. The chain's CDR3 is CASSFTGYTGELFF. CDR3 DNA sequence: TGTGCCAGCAGCTTCACAGGTTACACCGGGGAGCTGTTTTTT.

In this sample, this clone turned up a few times. The rearrangement joins TRBV10-2 to TRBJ2-2; 10 nucleotides align to TRBD2. This CDR3 region has 16 residues. With V trimmed by 4 bases and J by 6 bases, 8 bases remained unmatched. Germline-derived CDR1 and CDR2 are WSHSY and SAAADI. CDR3 sequence reads: CASSGERGGRSGELFF. The DNA for the CDR3 is TGCGCCAGCAGTGGGGAGCGGGGGGGCAGGTCCGGGGAGCTGTTTTTT.

This clone was detected a few times. The rearrangement links TRBV18 to TRBJ1-2; no definite D call. This CDR3 spans 14 amino acids. V was clipped by 6 bases and J by 4 bases, with 15 bases between them. The V gene's germline CDR1 is KGHSH and CDR2 LQKENI. For the CDR3, the DNA is TGTGCCAGCTCCCCGCCGGCCGGGAGCTATGGCTACACCTTC. It specifies CASSPPAGSYGYTF.

The V and J genes are TRBV2 and TRBJ1-1; D not certain. Trimming pared 10 bases from V and 3 bases from J, leaving 12 bases between. The CDR3 covers 12 residues. Germline values: CDR1 SNHLY, CDR2 FYNNEI. The CDR3 sequence is CAIGRRDTEAFF. DNA for the CDR3: TGTGCCATCGGGAGGCGAGACACTGAAGCTTTCTTT.